This T cell receptor (beta chain) is drawn from a study of radiotherapy plus CTLA-4 blockade in lung cancer. In regard to this clone: Its target is unknown.

The protocol was immunoSEQ multiplex PCR, while the TCRdb copy is restricted to in-frame clones and leaves out a portion. The data contain 90,000 or so clones, about four fifths of them singletons. V lost 0 bases, J lost 1 base, and 9 bases lay in between. The germline V gene encodes CDR1 SGHRS and CDR2 YFSETQ. The CDR3 contains 15 residues. Findings and caveats of the study: Clones derived from tumor TCRs expanded in blood after radiotherapy plus ipilimumab.

J is TRBJ2-3 and V is TRBV5-1; D possibly uses TRBD1 or TRBD2 (5 bases each). The starting material was peripheral blood, obtained from a patient treated with radiotherapy plus ipilimumab. The receptor's source is a human donor with non-small cell lung cancer who had stable disease on radiotherapy plus ipilimumab. The CDR3: CASSLGGSGTDTQYF. The CDR3 DNA is TGCGCCAGCAGCTTGGGGGGGAGCGGCACAGATACGCAGTATTTT.